The rows below give T cell receptor beta chains drawn from one sample of a study of identical twins. Via MiXCR, TCRdb re-called the 5' RACE reads, giving one row per CDR3 protein. In the table there are over 550,000 distinct CDR3 sequences, about 7% of which are singletons. This sample was shared with a second study, whose subject was yellow fever vaccine responses in identical twins.

Material: PBMCs. These receptors all come from a woman aged 18-29 years in good health. Each CDR3 is given with its conserved first and last residue. The order of the fields is CDR3 length, D gene, clone size, V gene, J gene, CDR3 protein, CDR3 DNA. D genes are given only for firm matches. The size field is filled for only some rows; it gives once, few, many or a size class.

cdr3_length: 15
d_call: NA
clone_size: many
v_call: TRBV10-3
j_call: TRBJ1-1
cdr3_aa: CAIRGKEGAGTEAFF
cdr3_nt: TGTGCCATCAGGGGCAAAGAGGGCGCGGGCACTGAAGCTTTCTTT

cdr3_length: 15
d_call: NA
clone_size: many
v_call: TRBV5-1
j_call: TRBJ2-2
cdr3_aa: CASSLSPANTGELFF
cdr3_nt: TGCGCCAGCAGCCTCTCTCCGGCGAACACCGGGGAGCTGTTTTTT

cdr3_length: 14
d_call: NA
clone_size: many
v_call: TRBV24-1
j_call: TRBJ2-1
cdr3_aa: CATMGRLDRDEQFF
cdr3_nt: TGTGCCACCATGGGAAGACTAGATCGGGATGAGCAGTTCTTC

cdr3_length: 18
d_call: TRBD1
clone_size: few
v_call: TRBV11-1
j_call: TRBJ1-1
cdr3_aa: CASSLSRTGGAGNTEAFF
cdr3_nt: TGTGCCAGCAGCTTATCAAGGACAGGGGGCGCGGGGAACACTGAAGCTTTCTTT

cdr3_length: 15
d_call: NA
clone_size: many
v_call: TRBV5-1
j_call: TRBJ2-3
cdr3_aa: CASSLDWGHTDTQYF
cdr3_nt: TGCGCCAGCAGCTTGGATTGGGGCCACACAGATACGCAGTATTTT

cdr3_length: 16
d_call: NA
clone_size: few
v_call: TRBV4-1
j_call: TRBJ2-5
cdr3_aa: CASSQDGWDGQETQYF
cdr3_nt: TGCGCCAGCAGCCAAGATGGGTGGGACGGGCAAGAGACCCAGTACTTC

cdr3_length: 14
d_call: TRBD2
clone_size: many
v_call: TRBV6-1
j_call: TRBJ2-3
cdr3_aa: CASSLAGEGDTQYF
cdr3_nt: TGTGCCAGCAGCCTAGCGGGGGAAGGAGATACGCAGTATTTT

cdr3_length: 13
d_call: NA
clone_size: few
v_call: TRBV20-1
j_call: TRBJ2-1
cdr3_aa: CSARSGVAVEQFF
cdr3_nt: TGCAGTGCTCGATCGGGCGTAGCAGTTGAGCAGTTCTTC

cdr3_length: 14
d_call: NA
clone_size: NA
v_call: TRBV7-7
j_call: TRBJ2-2
cdr3_aa: CASSFSPSTGELFF
cdr3_nt: TGTGCCAGCAGCTTTTCACCGTCCACCGGGGAGCTGTTTTTT

cdr3_length: 15
d_call: TRBD1
clone_size: many
v_call: TRBV6-5
j_call: TRBJ1-6
cdr3_aa: CASRRQGLDNSPLHF
cdr3_nt: TGTGCCAGCAGACGACAGGGATTAGATAATTCACCCCTCCACTTT

cdr3_length: 15
d_call: NA
clone_size: many
v_call: TRBV24-1
j_call: TRBJ2-1
cdr3_aa: CATSDLGGGKYEQFF
cdr3_nt: TGTGCCACCAGTGATCTAGGGGGCGGGAAATATGAGCAGTTCTTC

cdr3_length: 15
d_call: NA
clone_size: NA
v_call: TRBV6-1
j_call: TRBJ2-5
cdr3_aa: CASSRGGGLQETQHF
cdr3_nt: TGTGCCAGCAGCCGGGGTGGGGGGCTCCAAGAGACCCAGCACTTC

cdr3_length: 13
d_call: NA
clone_size: few
v_call: TRBV10-2
j_call: TRBJ2-2
cdr3_aa: CASLTLDTGELFF
cdr3_nt: TGCGCCAGCCTCACCCTCGACACCGGGGAGCTGTTTTTT

cdr3_length: 15
d_call: NA
clone_size: many
v_call: TRBV2
j_call: TRBJ1-5
cdr3_aa: CASRFGTGIVQPQHF
cdr3_nt: TGTGCCAGCAGATTCGGGACGGGGATTGTTCAGCCCCAGCATTTT

cdr3_length: 15
d_call: NA
clone_size: few
v_call: TRBV2
j_call: TRBJ2-5
cdr3_aa: CASQAALFTQETQYF
cdr3_nt: TGTGCCAGCCAGGCAGCCCTATTTACGCAAGAGACCCAGTACTTC

cdr3_length: 15
d_call: TRBD2
clone_size: NA
v_call: TRBV27
j_call: TRBJ2-5
cdr3_aa: CASSPWTSGGETQYF
cdr3_nt: TGTGCCAGCAGTCCCTGGACTAGCGGGGGAGAGACCCAGTACTTC

cdr3_length: 15
d_call: NA
clone_size: NA
v_call: TRBV5-1
j_call: TRBJ1-6
cdr3_aa: CASSLRTNGESPLHF
cdr3_nt: TGCGCCAGCAGCCTTCGAACTAACGGGGAATCACCCCTCCACTTT

cdr3_length: 15
d_call: TRBD2
clone_size: NA
v_call: TRBV7-7
j_call: TRBJ2-1
cdr3_aa: CASSPQAGWADEQFF
cdr3_nt: TGTGCCAGCAGCCCGCAAGCGGGGTGGGCCGATGAGCAGTTCTTC

cdr3_length: 16
d_call: TRBD1
clone_size: NA
v_call: TRBV5-1
j_call: TRBJ1-1
cdr3_aa: CASSLATGGENTEAFF
cdr3_nt: TGCGCCAGCAGCTTGGCCACAGGGGGCGAGAACACTGAAGCTTTCTTT

cdr3_length: 15
d_call: NA
clone_size: few
v_call: TRBV4-1
j_call: TRBJ2-1
cdr3_aa: CASSQDVGTYNEQFF
cdr3_nt: TGCGCCAGCAGCCAAGATGTTGGGACCTACAATGAGCAGTTCTTC

cdr3_length: 14
d_call: TRBD1
clone_size: NA
v_call: TRBV6-1
j_call: TRBJ2-3
cdr3_aa: CASSRDRARDTQYF
cdr3_nt: TGTGCCAGCAGCAGGGACAGGGCTCGAGATACGCAGTATTTT

cdr3_length: 16
d_call: TRBD2
clone_size: NA
v_call: TRBV10-3
j_call: TRBJ2-7
cdr3_aa: CAISAGTSGPPYEQYF
cdr3_nt: TGTGCCATCAGTGCCGGGACTAGCGGGCCACCCTACGAGCAGTACTTC

cdr3_length: 12
d_call: NA
clone_size: few
v_call: TRBV29-1
j_call: TRBJ1-2
cdr3_aa: CSVEEDTYGYTF
cdr3_nt: TGCAGCGTTGAAGAGGACACCTATGGCTACACCTTC

cdr3_length: 14
d_call: TRBD2
clone_size: NA
v_call: TRBV11-3
j_call: TRBJ2-7
cdr3_aa: CASSLGGGNYEQYF
cdr3_nt: TGTGCCAGCAGCTTAGGGGGGGGAAACTACGAGCAGTACTTC

cdr3_length: 13
d_call: NA
clone_size: few
v_call: TRBV6-5
j_call: TRBJ1-5
cdr3_aa: CASSYSGVKPQHF
cdr3_nt: TGTGCCAGCAGTTACTCGGGGGTTAAGCCCCAGCATTTT

cdr3_length: 15
d_call: NA
clone_size: few
v_call: TRBV5-1
j_call: TRBJ2-2
cdr3_aa: CASSFGTSNTGELFF
cdr3_nt: TGCGCCAGCAGCTTCGGGACATCGAACACCGGGGAGCTGTTTTTT

cdr3_length: 13
d_call: NA
clone_size: many
v_call: TRBV7-9
j_call: TRBJ2-1
cdr3_aa: CASSFNTGIEQFF
cdr3_nt: TGTGCCAGCAGCTTTAATACAGGGATTGAGCAGTTCTTC